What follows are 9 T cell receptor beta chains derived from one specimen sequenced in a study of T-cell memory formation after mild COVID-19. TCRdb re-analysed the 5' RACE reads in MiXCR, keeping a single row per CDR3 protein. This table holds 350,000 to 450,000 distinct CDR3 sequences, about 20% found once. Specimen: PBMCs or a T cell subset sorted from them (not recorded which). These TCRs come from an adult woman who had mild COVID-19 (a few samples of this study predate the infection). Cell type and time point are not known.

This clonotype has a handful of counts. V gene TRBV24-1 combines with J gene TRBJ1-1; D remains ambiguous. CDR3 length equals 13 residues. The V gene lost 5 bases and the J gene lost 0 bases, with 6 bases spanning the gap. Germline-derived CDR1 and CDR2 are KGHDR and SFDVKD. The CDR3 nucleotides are TGTGCCACCAGTGGGGAGTTGAACACTGAAGCTTTCTTT. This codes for CATSGELNTEAFF.

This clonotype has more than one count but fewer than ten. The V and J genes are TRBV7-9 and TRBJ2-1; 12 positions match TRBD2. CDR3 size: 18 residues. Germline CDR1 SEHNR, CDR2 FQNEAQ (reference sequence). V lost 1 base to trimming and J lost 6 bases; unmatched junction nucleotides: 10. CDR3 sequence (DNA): TGTGCCAGCAGCTTAGTCTCAGTTTCTAGCGGGAGGGGCAATGAGCAGTTCTTC. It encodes CASSLVSVSSGRGNEQFF.

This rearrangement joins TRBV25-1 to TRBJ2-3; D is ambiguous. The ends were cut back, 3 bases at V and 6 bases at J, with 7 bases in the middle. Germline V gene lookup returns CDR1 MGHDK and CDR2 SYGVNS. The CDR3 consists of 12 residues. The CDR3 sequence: CASSDSVDTQYF. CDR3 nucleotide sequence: TGTGCCAGCAGTGACAGCGTGGATACGCAGTATTTT.

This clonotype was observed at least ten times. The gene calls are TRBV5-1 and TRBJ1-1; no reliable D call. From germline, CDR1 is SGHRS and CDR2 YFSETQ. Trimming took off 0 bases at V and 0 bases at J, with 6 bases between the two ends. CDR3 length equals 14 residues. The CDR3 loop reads CASSLGSMNTEAFF. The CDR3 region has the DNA TGCGCCAGCAGCTTGGGAAGCATGAACACTGAAGCTTTCTTT. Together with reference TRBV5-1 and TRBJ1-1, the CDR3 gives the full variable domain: KAGVTQTPRYLIKTRGQQVTLSCSPISGHRSVSWYQQTPGQGLQFLFEYFSETQRNKGNFPGRFSGRQFSNSRSEMNVSTLELGDSALYLCASSLGSMNTEAFFGQGTRLTVV.

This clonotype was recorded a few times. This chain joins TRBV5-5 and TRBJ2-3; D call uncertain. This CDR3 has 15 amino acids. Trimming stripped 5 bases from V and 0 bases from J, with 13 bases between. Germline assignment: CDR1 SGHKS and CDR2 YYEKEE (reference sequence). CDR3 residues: CASRWTLDSTDTQYF. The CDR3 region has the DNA TGTGCCAGCAGGTGGACCCTGGACAGCACAGATACGCAGTATTTT.

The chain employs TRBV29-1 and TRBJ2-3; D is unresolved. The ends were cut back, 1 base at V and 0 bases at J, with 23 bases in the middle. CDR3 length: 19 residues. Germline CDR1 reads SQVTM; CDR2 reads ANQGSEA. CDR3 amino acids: CSVEGSFTSWLLSTDTQYF. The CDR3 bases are TGCAGCGTTGAAGGTAGTTTTACGTCGTGGCTCCTGAGCACAGATACGCAGTATTTT.

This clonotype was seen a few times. CDR3 residues: CASNSGAEAFF. CDR3 nucleotide sequence: TGTGCCAGCAACTCGGGGGCTGAAGCTTTCTTT. The chain carries TRBV7-9 and TRBJ1-1, with D possibly being TRBD1 (5 bases). The CDR3 sequence is 11 residues long. Germline V CDR1 and CDR2: SEHNR, FQNEAQ (reference sequence). Trimming pared 7 bases from V and 6 bases from J, leaving 9 bases between.

This CDR3 reads CASSPSWTGRSEAFF. CDR3 sequence (DNA): TGTGCCAGCTCACCTTCTTGGACAGGGCGGTCTGAAGCTTTCTTT. The chain links TRBV18 to TRBJ1-1; 8 positions match TRBD1. Germline CDR1 KGHSH, CDR2 LQKENI. This CDR3 is 15 amino acids long. V trimming: 3 bases; J trimming: 6 bases; junction bases outside the gene matches: 9.

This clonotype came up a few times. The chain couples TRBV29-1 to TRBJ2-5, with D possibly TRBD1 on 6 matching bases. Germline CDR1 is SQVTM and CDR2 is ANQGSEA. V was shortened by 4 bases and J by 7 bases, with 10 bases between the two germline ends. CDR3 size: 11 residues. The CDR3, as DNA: TGCAGCGTTGCAGTAGGGGGGACCCAGTACTTC. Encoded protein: CSVAVGGTQYF. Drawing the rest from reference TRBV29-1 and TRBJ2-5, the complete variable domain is SAVISQKPSRDICQRGTSLTIQCQVDSQVTMMFWYRQQPGQSLTLIATANQGSEATYESGFVIDKFPISRPNLTFSTLTVSNMSPEDSSIYLCSVAVGGTQYFGPGTRLLVL.